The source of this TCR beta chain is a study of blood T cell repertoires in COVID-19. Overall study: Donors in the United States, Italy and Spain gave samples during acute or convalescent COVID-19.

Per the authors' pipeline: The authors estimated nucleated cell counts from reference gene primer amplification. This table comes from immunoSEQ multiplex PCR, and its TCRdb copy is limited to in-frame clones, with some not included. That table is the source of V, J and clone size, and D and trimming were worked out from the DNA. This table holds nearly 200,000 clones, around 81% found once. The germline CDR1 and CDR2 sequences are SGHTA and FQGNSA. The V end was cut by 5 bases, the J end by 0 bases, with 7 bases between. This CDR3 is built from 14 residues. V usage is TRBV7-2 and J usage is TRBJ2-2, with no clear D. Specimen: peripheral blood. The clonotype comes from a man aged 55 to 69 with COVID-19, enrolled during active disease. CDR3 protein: CASSVYSNTGELFF. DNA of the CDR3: TGTGCCAGCAGCGTCTATTCGAACACCGGGGAGCTGTTTTTT.